Presented here are 12 T cell receptor beta chains from one specimen sequenced in a study of graft-versus-host responses after intestinal transplantation. Antigens of these TCRs are unknown. Clones were read by immunoSEQ multiplex PCR, and TCRdb kept only the in-frame ones, dropping some. The sample lists 75,000 to 95,000 clones, about 93% occurring once. The material sequenced was unstimulated CD8+ T cells sorted from spleen or lymph node cells, taken before intestinal transplant. These receptors originate from a human donor who received an intestinal transplant.

The rearrangement links TRBV27 to TRBJ1-6; 7 nucleotides agree with TRBD1. Germline CDR1 reads MNHEY; CDR2 reads SMNVEV (reference sequence). This CDR3 spans 14 amino acids. V lost 6 bases and J lost 7; bases outside the gene matches: 6. In DNA, the CDR3 is TGTGCCAGCAGGACAGGGACTCTGAATTCACCCCTCCACTTT. Its protein product is CASRTGTLNSPLHF.

This chain connects TRBV6-6 to TRBJ1-4; TRBD1 matches 8 bases. The junction had 6 bases not matched to a gene; V was cut back by 5 bases and J by 10 bases. The CDR3 contains 13 residues. CDR1 is MNHNY and CDR2 is SVGAGI in the germline V gene (reference sequence). In DNA form, the CDR3 reads TGTGCCAGCAGTCAGGGGGCGGAACGAAAACTGTTTTTT. Residues: CASSQGAERKLFF.

This clone appeared a single time. The chain employs TRBV27 and TRBJ1-1; maybe TRBD1 (5 bases). Germline values: CDR1 MNHEY, CDR2 SMNVEV (reference sequence). Between the trimmed V and J ends, which lost 0 bases and 6 bases, there was a span of 11 bases. The CDR3 sequence is 14 residues long. The CDR3 loop reads CASSLSGAGPEAFF. The CDR3 DNA follows: TGTGCCAGCAGTTTATCAGGGGCCGGGCCTGAAGCTTTCTTT.

The rearrangement uses TRBV11-2 and TRBJ2-4; 12 nucleotides agree with TRBD1. Trimming removed 5 bases from V and 15 bases from J; junction bases left unmatched: 5. The CDR3 consists of 12 residues. The germline CDR1 and CDR2 sequences are SGHAT and FQNNGV. CDR3 in amino acids: CASSPGQGAVYF. The DNA for the CDR3 is TGTGCCAGCAGCCCGGGACAGGGGGCAGTGTACTTC.

The V and J genes are TRBV27 and TRBJ1-2; D gene ambiguous. V lost 0 bases, J lost 4 bases, and 18 bases lay in between. Germline CDR1 MNHEY, CDR2 SMNVEV (reference sequence). The CDR3 runs to 17 residues. This CDR3 reads CASSLSPPGEGSYGYTF. The CDR3 DNA reads as TGTGCCAGCAGTTTATCACCCCCAGGAGAGGGCAGCTATGGCTACACCTTC.

This chain links TRBV5-6 with TRBJ1-2; a weak D match, TRBD1 (6 bases). The V gene's germline CDR1 is SGHDT and CDR2 YYEEEE. V gave up 8 bases and J gave up 3 bases, with 20 bases separating them. The CDR3 runs to 15 residues. This CDR3 reads CASDTIQGLDYGYTF. The CDR3, as DNA: TGTGCCAGTGACACCATACAGGGCTTGGACTATGGCTACACCTTC. The variable domain in full, with the rest retrieved from reference TRBV5-6 and TRBJ1-2, is DAGVTQSPTHLIKTRGQQVTLRCSPKSGHDTVSWYQQALGQGPQFIFQYYEEEERQRGNFPDRFSGHQFPNYSSELNVNALLLGDSALYLCASDTIQGLDYGYTFGSGTRLTVV.

This sequence joins TRBV6-5 and TRBJ1-2; possibly TRBD1 for D (5 bases). This CDR3 spans 13 amino acids. V was pared by 5 bases and J by 3 bases, with 10 bases between. Germline CDR1 reads MNHEY; CDR2 reads SVGAGI. The CDR3 DNA reads as TGTGCCAGCAGTCTCGACAGTGACTATGGCTACACCTTC. Amino acid sequence: CASSLDSDYGYTF.

This chain connects TRBV13 to TRBJ2-3; 11 bases align to TRBD2. V gave up 3 bases and J gave up 3 bases; unmatched junction bases: 5. The CDR3 loop spans 16 amino acids. The germline V gene has CDR1 PRHDT and CDR2 FYEKMQ (reference sequence). The CDR3 region has the DNA TGTGCCAGCAGCTTCCTAGCGGGGGGATCTACAGATACGCAGTATTTT. The encoded protein is CASSFLAGGSTDTQYF.

The V call is TRBV5-1, the J call TRBJ2-7; 8 bases line up with TRBD1. The CDR3 sequence is 13 residues long. V shed 4 bases, J shed 2 bases, and the junction held 2 bases outside the gene matches. Germline-derived CDR1 and CDR2 are SGHRS and YFSETQ. CDR3 loop: CASSPDRAYEQYF. Written as DNA, the CDR3 is TGCGCCAGCAGCCCGGACAGGGCCTACGAGCAGTACTTC.

The chain uses TRBV4-1 and TRBJ2-1; TRBD1 is a possible D gene (6 bases). Between the trimmed V and J ends, which lost 5 bases and 8 bases, there was a span of 10 bases. The germline gives CDR1 MGHRA, CDR2 YSYEKL. The CDR3 is made up of 12 amino acids. The CDR3 sequence: CASSTGSDEQFF. CDR3 nucleotide sequence: TGCGCCAGCAGCACAGGGTCGGATGAGCAGTTCTTC.

In its sample, this clone was seen a few times. This chain joins TRBV19 and TRBJ1-4; 7 bases match TRBD1. This CDR3 region has 14 residues. Germline trimming cut 9 bases from V and 2 bases from J; bases unmatched to any gene: 6. Germline assignment: CDR1 LNHDA and CDR2 SQIVND (reference sequence). CDR3 in amino acids: CASTQDRTNEKLFF. The CDR3 nucleotides read TGTGCCAGCACCCAGGACAGGACTAATGAAAAACTGTTTTTT.

The CDR3 bases are TGTGCCATCAGTGAGTCAGGTGACAGTACGTACGAGCAGTACTTC. As protein: CAISESGDSTYEQYF. This chain links TRBV10-3 with TRBJ2-7; maybe TRBD1 (5 bases). V lost 0 bases, J lost 4 bases, and 13 bases lay in between. The CDR3 loop spans 15 amino acids. Germline V gene data show CDR1 as ENHRY and CDR2 as SYGVKD.